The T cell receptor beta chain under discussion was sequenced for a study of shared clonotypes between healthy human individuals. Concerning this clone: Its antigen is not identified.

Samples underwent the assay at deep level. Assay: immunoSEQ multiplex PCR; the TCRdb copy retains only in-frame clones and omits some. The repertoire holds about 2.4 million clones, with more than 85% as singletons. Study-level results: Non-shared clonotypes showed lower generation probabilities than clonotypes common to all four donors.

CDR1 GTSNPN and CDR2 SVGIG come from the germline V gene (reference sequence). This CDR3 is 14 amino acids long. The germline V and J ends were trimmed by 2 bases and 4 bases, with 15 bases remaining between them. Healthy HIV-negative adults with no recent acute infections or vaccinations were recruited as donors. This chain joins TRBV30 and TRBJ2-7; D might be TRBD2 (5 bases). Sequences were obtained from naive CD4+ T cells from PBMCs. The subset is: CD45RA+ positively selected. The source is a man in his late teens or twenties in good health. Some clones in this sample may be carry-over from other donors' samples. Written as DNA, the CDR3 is TGTGCCTGGAGTCGGATTCTGCCGGGATACGAGCAGTACTTC. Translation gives CAWSRILPGYEQYF.